These T cell receptor beta chains were read from a single sample in a study of TIL therapy for anti-PD-1-resistant metastatic lung cancer. Libraries were prepared by immunoSEQ multiplex PCR; TCRdb keeps only in-frame clonotypes and omits some of them. The table records some 13,000 clones, roughly two thirds of them present only once. Here the sequenced sample was tumor tissue, taken at baseline. Receptors were obtained from a woman aged 25-80 years with non-small cell lung cancer. Each CDR3 is given with its conserved first and last residue. Fields, in order: J gene, clone size, D gene, V gene, CDR3 protein, CDR3 DNA. D genes are given only for firm matches. The listing skips clone size in some rows; elsewhere it reads once, few, many or a size class.

j_call: TRBJ2-7; clone_size: medium-sized; d_call: TRBD1; v_call: TRBV14; cdr3_aa: CASSQEAWTGSYEQYF; cdr3_nt: TGTGCCAGCAGCCAAGAGGCATGGACAGGCTCCTACGAGCAGTACTTC
j_call: TRBJ1-1; clone_size: -; d_call: -; v_call: TRBV30; cdr3_aa: CAWDLGQQNTEAFF; cdr3_nt: TGTGCCTGGGATTTAGGACAGCAGAACACTGAAGCTTTCTTT
j_call: TRBJ2-1; clone_size: -; d_call: TRBD1; v_call: TRBV2; cdr3_aa: CASTPGQGYNEQFF; cdr3_nt: TGTGCCAGCACTCCGGGACAGGGGTACAATGAGCAGTTCTTC
j_call: TRBJ2-1; clone_size: once; d_call: -; v_call: TRBV5-1; cdr3_aa: CASSLGASSYNEQFF; cdr3_nt: TGCGCCAGCAGCTTGGGGGCGAGCTCCTACAATGAGCAGTTCTTC
j_call: TRBJ1-4; clone_size: -; d_call: -; v_call: TRBV28; cdr3_aa: CASSYYQKELFF; cdr3_nt: TGTGCCAGCAGTTACTATCAGAAGGAACTGTTTTTT
j_call: TRBJ2-3; clone_size: -; d_call: -; v_call: TRBV6-5; cdr3_aa: CASSPGTNTDTQYF; cdr3_nt: TGTGCCAGCAGTCCTGGGACCAACACAGATACGCAGTATTTT
j_call: TRBJ1-2; clone_size: -; d_call: TRBD1; v_call: TRBV6-6; cdr3_aa: CASIAGTANYGYTF; cdr3_nt: TGTGCCAGCATCGCCGGGACAGCTAACTATGGCTACACCTTC
j_call: TRBJ1-4; clone_size: -; d_call: -; v_call: TRBV6-1; cdr3_aa: CASKGRFATNEKLFF; cdr3_nt: TGTGCCAGCAAAGGTCGTTTTGCAACTAATGAAAAACTGTTTTTT
j_call: TRBJ1-2; clone_size: -; d_call: -; v_call: TRBV6-5; cdr3_aa: CASSGGGRGLYGYTF; cdr3_nt: TGTGCCAGCTCGGGAGGGGGAAGAGGGCTCTATGGCTACACCTTC
j_call: TRBJ2-5; clone_size: -; d_call: -; v_call: TRBV2; cdr3_aa: CASQGIGETQYF; cdr3_nt: TGTGCCAGCCAGGGAATTGGGGAGACCCAGTACTTC
j_call: TRBJ2-7; clone_size: -; d_call: TRBD1; v_call: TRBV28; cdr3_aa: CASTDRPYEQYF; cdr3_nt: TGTGCCAGCACGGACAGGCCCTACGAGCAGTACTTC
j_call: TRBJ2-5; clone_size: once; d_call: -; v_call: TRBV5-1; cdr3_aa: CASSLGGGPEETQYF; cdr3_nt: TGCGCCAGCAGCTTGGGTGGGGGGCCTGAAGAGACCCAGTACTTC
j_call: TRBJ2-2; clone_size: few; d_call: TRBD2; v_call: TRBV2; cdr3_aa: CASSSGGVTGELFF; cdr3_nt: TGTGCCAGCAGCTCCGGGGGGGTCACCGGGGAGCTGTTTTTT
j_call: TRBJ2-1; clone_size: -; d_call: -; v_call: TRBV11-2; cdr3_aa: CASSLDPGSSYNEQFF; cdr3_nt: TGTGCCAGCAGCCTCGATCCGGGGAGCTCCTACAATGAGCAGTTCTTC
j_call: TRBJ1-1; clone_size: -; d_call: -; v_call: TRBV6-6; cdr3_aa: CASRLQELMNTEAFF; cdr3_nt: TGTGCCAGCAGATTACAGGAGCTCATGAACACTGAAGCTTTCTTT
j_call: TRBJ1-4; clone_size: -; d_call: TRBD1; v_call: TRBV5-5; cdr3_aa: CASSLAGGGTNEKLFF; cdr3_nt: TGTGCCAGCAGCTTGGCAGGGGGCGGAACTAATGAAAAACTGTTTTTT
j_call: TRBJ1-1; clone_size: once; d_call: TRBD1; v_call: TRBV7-8; cdr3_aa: CASSLVTGIGTEAFF; cdr3_nt: TGTGCCAGCAGCTTAGTGACAGGGATTGGCACTGAAGCTTTCTTT
j_call: TRBJ2-3; clone_size: few; d_call: -; v_call: TRBV27; cdr3_aa: CASSLYGLRTDTQYF; cdr3_nt: TGTGCCAGCAGTTTATATGGGCTACGCACAGATACGCAGTATTTT
j_call: TRBJ2-3; clone_size: -; d_call: -; v_call: TRBV10-2; cdr3_aa: CASSGIGSADTQYF; cdr3_nt: TGCGCCAGCAGTGGAATCGGGAGTGCAGATACGCAGTATTTT
j_call: TRBJ1-4; clone_size: medium-sized; d_call: TRBD1; v_call: TRBV5-4; cdr3_aa: CASSLAGGGTNEKLFF; cdr3_nt: TGTGCCAGCAGCTTGGCAGGGGGCGGAACTAATGAAAAACTGTTTTTT
j_call: TRBJ2-7; clone_size: -; d_call: -; v_call: TRBV2; cdr3_aa: CASSPGSYLDEQYF; cdr3_nt: TGTGCCAGCAGTCCCGGGTCTTACTTGGACGAGCAGTACTTC
j_call: TRBJ2-1; clone_size: -; d_call: -; v_call: TRBV5-1; cdr3_aa: CASSSQGNSYNEQFF; cdr3_nt: TGCGCCAGCAGCTCACAGGGAAACTCCTACAATGAGCAGTTCTTC
j_call: TRBJ2-1; clone_size: -; d_call: -; v_call: TRBV4-1; cdr3_aa: CASSHPGVNEQFF; cdr3_nt: TGCGCCAGCAGCCACCCGGGGGTCAATGAGCAGTTCTTC
j_call: TRBJ2-3; clone_size: once; d_call: TRBD1; v_call: TRBV5-1; cdr3_aa: CASSFTGTGTDTQYF; cdr3_nt: TGCGCCAGCAGCTTCACCGGGACAGGGACAGATACGCAGTATTTT
j_call: TRBJ1-1; clone_size: -; d_call: -; v_call: TRBV28; cdr3_aa: CASSSGWKTEAFF; cdr3_nt: TGTGCCAGCAGTTCCGGGTGGAAGACTGAAGCTTTCTTT
j_call: TRBJ1-2; clone_size: few; d_call: TRBD1; v_call: TRBV25-1; cdr3_aa: CASSRTGGGLGYTF; cdr3_nt: TGTGCCAGCAGCCGGACAGGGGGAGGACTAGGCTACACCTTC
j_call: TRBJ1-5; clone_size: -; d_call: -; v_call: TRBV28; cdr3_aa: CASSLPLGWDRGPQHF; cdr3_nt: TGTGCCAGCAGTTTACCCCTTGGCTGGGATCGGGGGCCCCAGCATTTT
j_call: TRBJ2-2; clone_size: few; d_call: TRBD2; v_call: TRBV5-1; cdr3_aa: CASGLAGHTGELFF; cdr3_nt: TGCGCCAGCGGACTAGCGGGTCACACCGGGGAGCTGTTTTTT
j_call: TRBJ1-3; clone_size: few; d_call: -; v_call: TRBV11-1; cdr3_aa: CASSSAGTAGNTIYF; cdr3_nt: TGTGCCAGCAGCTCTGCTGGGACCGCTGGAAACACCATATATTTT
j_call: TRBJ1-1; clone_size: -; d_call: -; v_call: TRBV4-1; cdr3_aa: CASSQAASWRAAEAFF; cdr3_nt: TGCGCCAGCAGCCAAGCCGCCTCGTGGAGGGCAGCTGAAGCTTTCTTT
j_call: TRBJ2-5; clone_size: -; d_call: TRBD2; v_call: TRBV6-6; cdr3_aa: CASSPPTSGGETQYF; cdr3_nt: TGTGCCAGCAGCCCCCCGACTAGCGGGGGAGAGACCCAGTACTTC
j_call: TRBJ1-2; clone_size: -; d_call: -; v_call: TRBV30; cdr3_aa: CAWTHSDYGYTF; cdr3_nt: TGTGCCTGGACCCACAGCGACTATGGCTACACCTTC
j_call: TRBJ1-5; clone_size: -; d_call: TRBD1; v_call: TRBV7-9; cdr3_aa: CASSQDRAFYQPQHF; cdr3_nt: TGTGCCAGCAGCCAGGACAGGGCGTTTTATCAGCCCCAGCATTTT
j_call: TRBJ1-1; clone_size: few; d_call: -; v_call: TRBV12-5; cdr3_aa: CASGFDRYTEAFF; cdr3_nt: TGTGCTAGTGGTTTCGACAGATACACTGAAGCTTTCTTT
j_call: TRBJ1-3; clone_size: few; d_call: -; v_call: TRBV5-1; cdr3_aa: CASSLGTAGNTIYF; cdr3_nt: TGCGCCAGCAGCCTGGGGACGGCTGGAAACACCATATATTTT
j_call: TRBJ2-1; clone_size: -; d_call: TRBD2; v_call: TRBV30; cdr3_aa: CAWSRGGGAIEQFF; cdr3_nt: TGTGCCTGGAGTCGAGGCGGGGGGGCCATAGAGCAGTTCTTC
j_call: TRBJ2-7; clone_size: -; d_call: TRBD1; v_call: TRBV27; cdr3_aa: CASSLNDRVEQYF; cdr3_nt: TGTGCCAGCAGTTTAAACGACAGGGTCGAGCAGTACTTC
j_call: TRBJ2-2; clone_size: -; d_call: -; v_call: TRBV21-1; cdr3_aa: CASSKVLAATNTGELFF; cdr3_nt: TGTGCCAGCAGCAAGGTACTAGCGGCCACGAACACCGGGGAGCTGTTTTTT
j_call: TRBJ2-7; clone_size: few; d_call: TRBD1; v_call: TRBV28; cdr3_aa: CASSSGQDNYEQYF; cdr3_nt: TGTGCCAGCAGTAGCGGACAGGATAACTACGAGCAGTACTTC
j_call: TRBJ1-2; clone_size: -; d_call: -; v_call: TRBV7-2; cdr3_aa: CASSPQSGRTNYGYTF; cdr3_nt: TGTGCCAGCAGCCCACAAAGTGGCAGAACTAACTATGGCTACACCTTC
j_call: TRBJ2-5; clone_size: -; d_call: -; v_call: TRBV5-4; cdr3_aa: CASSLGQGGLQETQYF; cdr3_nt: TGTGCCAGCAGCTTGGGTCAGGGGGGGCTGCAAGAGACCCAGTACTTC
j_call: TRBJ2-5; clone_size: -; d_call: TRBD2; v_call: TRBV18; cdr3_aa: CASSPGGETQYF; cdr3_nt: TGTGCCAGCTCACCCGGGGGGGAGACCCAGTACTTC
j_call: TRBJ2-1; clone_size: -; d_call: -; v_call: TRBV5-1; cdr3_aa: CASSLDHRQSEQFF; cdr3_nt: TGCGCCAGCAGCTTGGATCACAGGCAGAGTGAGCAGTTCTTC
j_call: TRBJ2-7; clone_size: -; d_call: -; v_call: TRBV19; cdr3_aa: CASSIGQNYEQYF; cdr3_nt: TGTGCCAGTAGTATAGGACAGAACTACGAGCAGTACTTC
j_call: TRBJ2-3; clone_size: -; d_call: TRBD2; v_call: TRBV19; cdr3_aa: CASSTGTSGSDTQYF; cdr3_nt: TGTGCCAGTAGTACCGGGACTAGCGGGAGTGATACGCAGTATTTT
j_call: TRBJ2-7; clone_size: -; d_call: TRBD1; v_call: TRBV4-2; cdr3_aa: CASSQGAGQGAPLSYEQYF; cdr3_nt: TGTGCCAGCAGCCAAGGGGCAGGCCAGGGGGCTCCCCTCTCCTACGAGCAGTACTTC
j_call: TRBJ1-2; clone_size: few; d_call: -; v_call: TRBV6-4; cdr3_aa: CASSGREGGYTF; cdr3_nt: TGTGCCAGCAGCGGCAGGGAGGGTGGCTACACCTTC
j_call: TRBJ1-6; clone_size: -; d_call: -; v_call: TRBV7-2; cdr3_aa: CASSKEVEEILHF; cdr3_nt: TGTGCCAGCAGCAAAGAAGTAGAGGAGATCCTCCACTTT